This T cell receptor beta chain came from a study of blood T cell repertoires in COVID-19. On the study more broadly: Sites across the United States, Italy and Spain contributed samples from acute and convalescent COVID-19. Sample material is recorded as cDNA or gDNA derived from T cells, B-cell-depleted T cells, or PBMCs.

Deletions cut 1 base from V and 3 bases from J, with 13 bases between. The germline gives CDR1 KGHSH, CDR2 LQKENI. This CDR3 has 16 amino acids. The authors' processing: Researchers report that nucleated cell counts were estimated from reference gene primer amplification. TCRdb's table, derived via immunoSEQ multiplex PCR, lists solely in-frame clones and lacks some. That table gives V, J and clone size, and the DNA gave D and trimming. The sample has over 75,000 clones, about 90% seen once; the top ten hold around 4.2%. Enrolled during active infection, Seattle patients were then followed longitudinally.

The genes are TRBV18 and TRBJ2-1; D is ambiguous. The receptor's source is a human donor with COVID-19, enrolled during active disease. The donor label of this sample is uncertain. The sequenced sample was peripheral blood. The CDR3 DNA is TGTGCCAGCTCACCACTCCCGCAGAGGAACTACAATGAGCAGTTCTTC. Translation: CASSPLPQRNYNEQFF.